One and the same sample provided the 2 T cell receptor beta chains below, sequenced in a study of shared clonotypes between healthy human individuals. Naive CD8 cells were CD45RO-negative, positively selected for CCR7, excluding terminally differentiated effector memory CD45RA+ cells. Profiling relied on immunoSEQ multiplex PCR, and the TCRdb table lists in-frame clones only, not all of them. The data contain about 680,000 clones, under 95% of them singletons. The sequenced material came from naive CD8+ T cells sorted from blood. These receptor sequences come from a young man in good health.

This chain connects TRBV7-8 to TRBJ2-2; D is undetermined. V shed 1 base and J shed 2 bases, with 11 bases lying between them. The length of the CDR3 is 16 residues. CDR1 SGHVS and CDR2 FQNEAQ come from the germline V gene. The CDR3 DNA reads as TGTGCCAGCAGCTTAGAGGCCAGTCCCAACACCGGGGAGCTGTTTTTT. Its translation is CASSLEASPNTGELFF. Full variable domain (rest looked up from reference TRBV7-8 and TRBJ2-2): GAGVSQSPRYKVAKRGQDVALRCDPISGHVSLFWYQQALGQGPEFLTYFQNEAQLDKSGLPSDRFFAERPEGSVSTLKIQRTQQEDSAVYLCASSLEASPNTGELFFGEGSRLTVL.

V usage is TRBV28 and J usage is TRBJ2-2; no firm D call. The CDR3 loop spans 13 amino acids. V was clipped by 2 bases and J by 7 bases, with 8 bases between them. Looked up from germline, CDR1 is MDHEN and CDR2 is SYDVKM. The CDR3 is CASSLTSGGELFF. The DNA for the CDR3 is TGTGCCAGCAGTTTAACCTCGGGCGGGGAGCTGTTTTTT.